This TCR beta chain originates from a study of shared clonotypes between healthy human individuals. Per the germline V gene, CDR1 is MDHEN and CDR2 is SYDVKM. The V segment lost 3 bases and the J segment 4 bases; nucleotides outside the gene matches: 17. The CDR3 totals 19 residues. The repertoire was sequenced with immunoSEQ multiplex PCR; TCRdb's copy has only in-frame clones and lacks some. The sample holds around 1,100,000 clones, roughly 80% seen once. This sequence originates from a man aged 18-30 years in good health. Some clones in this sample may be carry-over from other donors' samples. This chain links TRBV28 with TRBJ2-5; TRBD2 matches 10 bases. Sequenced input: memory CD4+ T cells from PBMCs. Subset meaning: CD45RA-negative fraction. CDR3 nucleotides: TGTGCCAGCAGTTTTAGCGGGAGGACGACGAGAAAGTATGTAGAGACCCAGTACTTC. Amino acids: CASSFSGRTTRKYVETQYF.